This T cell receptor beta chain was identified during a study of blood T cell repertoires in COVID-19. V shed 7 bases and J 3 bases; nucleotides not matched to a gene: 4. This CDR3 is 13 amino acids long. Germline CDR1 and CDR2: WSHSY and SAAADI. This clone was observed once. Method: immunoSEQ multiplex PCR; TCRdb's copy keeps in-frame clones and lacks some. The sample contains tens of thousands of clones, 82% of which appear only once. The specimen was peripheral blood. This chain links TRBV10-2 with TRBJ2-7, with 9 bases identical to TRBD1. The clonotype originates from a human donor in a cohort sampled during active COVID-19. The DNA of the CDR3 is TGCGCCAGCATAATGGACAGGGGCTACGAGCAGTACTTC. It yields the protein CASIMDRGYEQYF.